Presented here are 19 T cell receptor beta chains from one specimen sequenced in a study of cytomegalovirus exposure and HLA in healthy donors. PCR was performed using 60 Vbeta and 13 Jbeta primers. Some clones are missing from TCRdb's copy, which holds only in-frame ones; the method was immunoSEQ multiplex PCR. The table lists tens of thousands of clones, 70% to 80% of them singletons. What was sequenced was PBMCs. The receptor set was obtained from a man aged 18 to 30 in good health and CMV-seropositive.

This sequence joins TRBV5-8 and TRBJ2-7; D possibly corresponds to TRBD1 (6 bases). Germline CDR1 reads SGHTS; CDR2 reads YDEGEE. V was pared by 0 bases and J by 7 bases, with 23 bases between. The CDR3 covers 17 residues. The CDR3 DNA is TGTGCCAGCAGCTTGGCCCGAACAGGGTTAACCCATGGGGAGCAGTACTTC. This codes for CASSLARTGLTHGEQYF.

The V gene is TRBV27, the J gene TRBJ1-5, with D tentatively TRBD1 (5 bases). The CDR3 is 13 residues long. Per germline, CDR1 MNHEY and CDR2 SMNVEV (reference sequence). V lost 6 bases, J lost 4 bases, and 10 bases lay in between. CDR3 in DNA: TGTGCCAGCAGCCTGACAGTTAATCAGCCCCAGCATTTT. This sequence encodes CASSLTVNQPQHF.

The chain has TRBV2 and TRBJ2-1; perhaps TRBD2 as D (5 bases). Trimming removed 10 bases at V and 5 bases at J, with 15 bases between. Germline values: CDR1 SNHLY, CDR2 FYNNEI. There are 13 residues in the CDR3. Here the CDR3 DNA reads TGTGCCACAGCAGCGGCGATTGACAATGAGCAGTTCTTC. Translation gives CATAAAIDNEQFF.

The chain employs TRBV29-1 and TRBJ1-5, with TRBD1 matching 7 bases. Unmatched junction bases numbered 11, after V lost 4 bases and J lost 5 bases. Germline CDR1 and CDR2: SQVTM and ANQGSEA. The CDR3 spans 15 residues. DNA of the CDR3: TGCAGCGTTGGTATGGGCAGGGGGATGGATCAGCCCCAGCATTTT. Encoded protein: CSVGMGRGMDQPQHF.

The chain carries TRBV29-1 and TRBJ2-1; possibly TRBD2 for D (5 bases). V was clipped by 6 bases and J by 3 bases, with 12 bases between them. CDR3 length: 13 residues. Looked up from germline, CDR1 is SQVTM and CDR2 is ANQGSEA. This chain's CDR3 is CSVVPGIYNEQFF. In DNA form, the CDR3 reads TGCAGCGTGGTTCCCGGGATCTACAATGAGCAGTTCTTC.

This chain connects TRBV23-1 to TRBJ1-1, with D uncertain. TRBV23-1 is recorded as an ORF, its role being uncertain. With 8 bases removed from V and 0 bases from J, the gap between germline ends came to 13 bases. CDR3 length: 14 amino acids. The CDR3 region is CASLSHSMNTEAFF. In DNA form, the CDR3 reads TGCGCCAGCCTATCACACAGCATGAACACTGAAGCTTTCTTT.

This chain's CDR3 is CASSLDWDRATPYGYTF. In DNA, the CDR3 is TGTGCCAGCAGCTTAGATTGGGACAGGGCCACCCCCTATGGCTACACCTTC. V gene TRBV11-2 combines with J gene TRBJ1-2, with 9 nucleotides matching TRBD1. The CDR3 spans 17 residues. The ends lost 0 bases at V and 4 bases at J; junction bases unmatched: 9. CDR1 and CDR2 from the germline V gene are SGHAT and FQNNGV.

The genes are TRBV18 and TRBJ1-2, with TRBD1 identical over 8 bases. The CDR3 extends over 13 amino acids. Germline values: CDR1 KGHSH, CDR2 LQKENI. V shed 4 bases, J shed 7 bases, and the junction held 5 bases outside the gene matches. The CDR3 sequence is CASSLQGAVGYTF. CDR3 bases: TGTGCCAGCTCACTGCAGGGGGCGGTTGGCTACACCTTC.

This rearrangement joins TRBV7-9 to TRBJ2-3; D gene uncertain. Germline V gives CDR1 SEHNR, CDR2 FQNEAQ (reference sequence). The V gene lost 5 bases and the J gene lost 3 bases, with 6 bases spanning the gap. There are 12 residues in the CDR3. CDR3 DNA: TGTGCCAGCAGCCCCGGGACAGATACGCAGTATTTT. Its translation is CASSPGTDTQYF.

The chain has TRBV5-1 and TRBJ1-2; the D is unclear. The CDR3 extends over 13 amino acids. V lost 0 bases and J lost 5, with 8 bases in between. Per germline, CDR1 SGHRS and CDR2 YFSETQ. CDR3 sequence reads: CASSLDDGYGYTF. DNA for the CDR3: TGCGCCAGCAGCTTGGACGACGGGTATGGCTACACCTTC.

Only a few counts were recorded for this clone. The rearrangement uses TRBV2 and TRBJ2-3; TRBD2 matches 9 bases. Trimming at V came to 8 bases and at J to 0 bases, leaving 9 bases not matched to a gene. Germline lookup yields CDR1 SNHLY and CDR2 FYNNEI. This CDR3 is 16 amino acids long. The CDR3 sequence is CASLLSGGPSTDTQYF. The CDR3 DNA is TGTGCCAGCCTTCTGAGCGGGGGGCCTAGCACAGATACGCAGTATTTT.

The chain uses TRBV5-4 and TRBJ2-5, with 7 bases lining up with TRBD2. The CDR3 loop spans 12 amino acids. The V gene end was trimmed by 4 bases and the J gene end by 5 bases; junction bases not matched to a gene: 2. From germline, CDR1 is SGHNT and CDR2 YYREEE (reference sequence). The CDR3 DNA sequence: TGTGCCAGCAGCAGTAGCGGGGAGACCCAGTACTTC. It specifies CASSSSGETQYF. Based on the CDR3 plus reference TRBV5-4 and TRBJ2-5, the full variable domain is ETGVTQSPTHLIKTRGQQVTLRCSSQSGHNTVSWYQQALGQGPQFIFQYYREEENGRGNFPPRFSGLQFPNYSSELNVNALELDDSALYLCASSSSGETQYFGPGTRLLVL.

The rearrangement joins TRBV4-1 to TRBJ1-5; D possibly corresponds to TRBD1 (6 bases). This CDR3 contains 16 residues. V gave up 3 bases and J gave up 6 bases, with 18 bases separating them. CDR1 MGHRA and CDR2 YSYEKL come from the germline V gene. The CDR3 DNA is TGCGCCAGCAGCCACCCTACCTACAGGGCCCCTCAGCCCCAGCATTTT. Protein product: CASSHPTYRAPQPQHF.

In its sample, this clone was seen once. CDR3 residues: CAIKVGTGGRNTEAFF. CDR3 DNA: TGTGCCATCAAGGTGGGAACAGGGGGTAGGAACACTGAAGCTTTCTTT. The rearrangement joins TRBV10-3 to TRBJ1-1; the match to TRBD1 covers 8 bases. J lost 1 base, V lost 7 bases, and 11 bases had no gene match. Per the germline V gene, CDR1 is ENHRY and CDR2 is SYGVKD. This CDR3 has 16 amino acids.

Points on this clone: The same CDR3 arises from other DNA sequences in this sample as well. J is TRBJ1-3 and V is TRBV6-5; 8 bases fit TRBD1. Losses at the gene ends were 5 bases for V and 0 bases for J; bases not matched to a gene: 3. Looked up from germline, CDR1 is MNHEY and CDR2 is SVGAGI. This CDR3 has 15 amino acids. CDR3 amino acids: CASSPTGGSGNTIYF. The CDR3 nucleotides read TGTGCCAGCAGTCCTACAGGGGGCTCTGGAAACACCATATATTTT.

The chain has TRBV30 and TRBJ2-1; D is perhaps TRBD2 (5 bases). The CDR3 is 12 amino acids. V was shortened by 2 bases and J by 10 bases, with 12 bases between the two germline ends. Per the germline V gene, CDR1 is GTSNPN and CDR2 is SVGIG (reference sequence). The CDR3 DNA reads TGTGCCTGGAGTATCAGCGGTCGGGAGCAGTTCTTC. Residues: CAWSISGREQFF.

The V gene is TRBV27, the J gene TRBJ2-7; D gene uncertain. Trimming pared 8 bases from V and 3 bases from J, leaving 14 bases between. CDR1 and CDR2 (germline): MNHEY, SMNVEV (reference sequence). This CDR3 region has 13 residues. The chain's CDR3 is CASSRIRDYEQYF. The CDR3 DNA reads TGTGCCAGCTCCCGTATTCGAGACTACGAGCAGTACTTC.

This clone occurred a few times. The chain has TRBV10-1 and TRBJ2-1; D is undetermined. V dropped 1 base and J dropped 5 bases, with 6 bases sitting between them. CDR3 length equals 13 residues. Germline values: CDR1 WNHNN, CDR2 SYGVQD (reference sequence). CDR3 residues: CASSEWADNEQFF. In nucleotides, the CDR3 is TGCGCCAGCAGTGAGTGGGCAGACAATGAGCAGTTCTTC.

CDR3 region: CASSLSVADTQYF. CDR3 sequence (DNA): TGTGCCAGCAGCTTATCGGTCGCAGATACGCAGTATTTT. The chain couples TRBV7-6 to TRBJ2-3; D uncertain. The CDR3 is made up of 13 amino acids. Between the trimmed V and J ends, which lost 2 bases and 4 bases, there was a span of 7 bases. Per the germline V gene, CDR1 is SGHVS and CDR2 is FNYEAQ.